The clone carrying this T cell receptor (beta chain) was seen just once. This sample stems from a study of blood T cell repertoires in COVID-19. Study in general: Nucleic acid was either cDNA or gDNA, and it came from T cells, B-cell-depleted T cells, or PBMCs.

Enrolment of Seattle patients took place during active infection, and they were followed longitudinally. TCRdb's copy holds only in-frame clones and misses some; the assay was immunoSEQ multiplex PCR. The sample lists 230,000 or so clones; around 90% were seen once. The V end lost 2 bases, the J end lost 3 bases, and 8 bases lay between the germline ends. The CDR3 length is 13 residues. Germline V gene lookup returns CDR1 SEHNR and CDR2 FQNEAQ (reference sequence). Sequencing used peripheral blood. V is TRBV7-9 and J is TRBJ2-7; TRBD2 is a possible D gene (5 bases). This clonotype was obtained from a woman aged 55-69 years with COVID-19, enrolled during active disease. The CDR3 loop is CASSLHGDYEQYF. The CDR3 DNA sequence: TGTGCCAGCAGCTTACACGGGGACTACGAGCAGTACTTC.